This T cell receptor beta chain originates from a study of blood T cell repertoires in COVID-19. Study-wide background: Whether acute or convalescent, the COVID-19 samples came from the United States, Italy and Spain. PBMCs, B-cell-depleted T cells, or T cells were the source of the cDNA or gDNA that made up the material.

With V trimmed by 1 base and J by 6 bases, 8 bases remained unmatched. This CDR3 has 15 amino acids. Per the germline V gene, CDR1 is SGHAT and CDR2 is FQNNGV. As handled by the study authors: Amplified reference gene primers provided the basis for estimating nucleated cell counts. Sequencing used immunoSEQ multiplex PCR; TCRdb keeps in-frame clones, though not all of them. That table supplies the V and J calls and clone size; D and trimming were determined from the DNA. The profile shows some 150,000 clones, 80% to 90% of them singletons. This TCR was sampled from a woman aged 40 to 50 with acute or convalescent COVID-19. The sequenced sample was peripheral blood. The J gene is TRBJ1-2, the V gene TRBV11-2, with 7 bases lining up with TRBD1. The CDR3 sequence is CASSLADRVIDGYTF. The CDR3 DNA follows: TGTGCCAGCAGCTTAGCCGACAGGGTTATCGATGGCTACACCTTC. Combining the CDR3 with reference TRBV11-2 and TRBJ1-2 gives the whole variable domain EAGVAQSPRYKIIEKRQSVAFWCNPISGHATLYWYQQILGQGPKLLIQFQNNGVVDDSQLPKDRFSAERLKGVDSTLKIQPAKLEDSAVYLCASSLADRVIDGYTFGSGTRLTVV.